This T cell receptor beta chain was identified in a study of OX40 agonist ivuxolimab in advanced cancers. Concerning this clone: What it recognizes is unknown.

General study points: Some nonresponders also had low normalized T-cell clonal expansion.

This CDR3 comprises 15 residues. CDR1 MNHEY and CDR2 SMNVEV come from the germline V gene (reference sequence). Trimming took 2 bases from V and 1 from J, leaving 10 bases between them. Libraries were prepared by immunoSEQ multiplex PCR; TCRdb keeps only in-frame clonotypes and omits some of them. This table holds about 30,000 clones, less than 85% found once. V usage is TRBV27 and J usage is TRBJ2-3; tentatively, D is TRBD1 (5 bases). The material sequenced was CD4+ or CD8+ T cells sorted from blood, taken in a trial of the OX40 agonist ivuxolimab. The receptor's source is an adult with an advanced solid tumor such as melanoma, head and neck, liver or kidney cancer. The CDR3 nucleotides read TGTGCCAGCAGTTTAGATCTACAGGGCACAGATACGCAGTATTTT. As protein: CASSLDLQGTDTQYF.